This TCR beta chain was observed in a study of cytomegalovirus exposure and HLA in healthy donors. Study-level points and caveats: TCR beta V segments were, for the most part, productive about 90% or about 30% of the time in an earlier analysis. Altogether, 164 TCR beta chains were recorded as cytomegalovirus-associated.

Germline CDR1 reads MNHEY; CDR2 reads SMNVEV (reference sequence). CDR3 length: 16 amino acids. With V trimmed by 1 base and J by 4 bases, 7 bases remained unmatched. Of note for this clone: Its antigen is currently unknown.

The PCR employed 60 Vbeta primers together with 13 Jbeta primers. TCRdb keeps only in-frame clones here, not all; method: immunoSEQ multiplex PCR. Its listing shows tens of thousands of clones. V usage is TRBV27 and J usage is TRBJ2-7; 10 nucleotides match TRBD1. Sequencing was performed on PBMCs. This TCR was sampled from a man aged 50 or older in good health and CMV-seronegative. CDR3 sequence reads: CASSLWRQGAGYEQYF. In DNA form, the CDR3 reads TGTGCCAGCAGTTTATGGAGACAGGGGGCGGGGTACGAGCAGTACTTC.